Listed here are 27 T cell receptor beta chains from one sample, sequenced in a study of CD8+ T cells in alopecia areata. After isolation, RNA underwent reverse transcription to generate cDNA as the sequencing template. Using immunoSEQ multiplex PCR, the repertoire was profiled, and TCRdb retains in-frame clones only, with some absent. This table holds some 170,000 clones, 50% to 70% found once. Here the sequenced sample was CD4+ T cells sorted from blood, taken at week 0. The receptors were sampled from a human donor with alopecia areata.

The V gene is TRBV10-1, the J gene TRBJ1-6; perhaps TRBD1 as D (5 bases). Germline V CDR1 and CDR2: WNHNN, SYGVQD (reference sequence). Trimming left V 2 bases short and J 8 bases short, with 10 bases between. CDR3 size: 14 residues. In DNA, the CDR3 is TGCGCCAGCAGTGAGGGGTCCAGGGATTCACCCCTCCACTTT. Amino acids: CASSEGSRDSPLHF.

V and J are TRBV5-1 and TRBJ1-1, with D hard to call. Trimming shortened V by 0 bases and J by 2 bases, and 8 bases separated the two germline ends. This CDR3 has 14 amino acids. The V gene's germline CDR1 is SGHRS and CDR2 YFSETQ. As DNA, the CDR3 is TGCGCCAGCAGCTTGGGCCAGCCAAACACTGAAGCTTTCTTT. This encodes CASSLGQPNTEAFF. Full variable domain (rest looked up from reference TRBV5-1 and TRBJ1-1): KAGVTQTPRYLIKTRGQQVTLSCSPISGHRSVSWYQQTPGQGLQFLFEYFSETQRNKGNFPGRFSGRQFSNSRSEMNVSTLELGDSALYLCASSLGQPNTEAFFGQGTRLTVV.

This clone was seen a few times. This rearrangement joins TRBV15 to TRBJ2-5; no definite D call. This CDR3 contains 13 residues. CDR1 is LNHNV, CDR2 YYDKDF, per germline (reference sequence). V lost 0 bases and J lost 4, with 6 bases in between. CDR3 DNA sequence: TGTGCCACCAGCAGAGATCCGGGAGAGACCCAGTACTTC. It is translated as CATSRDPGETQYF.

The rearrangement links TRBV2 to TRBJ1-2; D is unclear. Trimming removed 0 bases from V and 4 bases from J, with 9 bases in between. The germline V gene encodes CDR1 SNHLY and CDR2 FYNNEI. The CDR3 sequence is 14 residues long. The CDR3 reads CASSEAQGRYGYTF. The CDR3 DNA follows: TGTGCCAGCAGTGAAGCGCAAGGCCGCTATGGCTACACCTTC.

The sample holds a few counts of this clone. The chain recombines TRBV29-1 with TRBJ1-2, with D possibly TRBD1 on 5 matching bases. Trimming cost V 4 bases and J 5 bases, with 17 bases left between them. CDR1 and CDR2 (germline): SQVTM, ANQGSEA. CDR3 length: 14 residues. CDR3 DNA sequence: TGCAGCGTTGCGGGTCGGGGGACGGAATATGGCTACACCTTC. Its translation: CSVAGRGTEYGYTF.

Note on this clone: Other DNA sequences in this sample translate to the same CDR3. The CDR3 reads CATSRDLDSTDTQYF. The CDR3 DNA reads as TGTGCCACCAGCAGAGATCTAGATAGCACAGATACGCAGTATTTT. The chain is built from TRBV15 and TRBJ2-3, with D unresolved. Germline CDR1 reads LNHNV; CDR2 reads YYDKDF (reference sequence). Trimming left V 0 bases short and J 0 bases short, with 7 bases between. The CDR3 is made up of 15 amino acids.

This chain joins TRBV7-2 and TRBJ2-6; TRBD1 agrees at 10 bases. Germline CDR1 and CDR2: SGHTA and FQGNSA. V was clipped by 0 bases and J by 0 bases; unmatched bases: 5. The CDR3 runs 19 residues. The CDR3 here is CASSLAGQGHFSGANVLTF. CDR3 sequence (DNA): TGTGCCAGCAGCTTAGCGGGACAGGGGCACTTCTCTGGGGCCAACGTCCTGACTTTC.

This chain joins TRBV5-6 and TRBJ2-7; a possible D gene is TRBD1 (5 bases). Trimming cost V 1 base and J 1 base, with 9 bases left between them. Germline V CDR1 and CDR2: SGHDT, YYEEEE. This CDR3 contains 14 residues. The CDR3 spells CASSLYDSSYEQYF. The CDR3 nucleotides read TGTGCCAGCAGCTTGTACGACAGTTCCTACGAGCAGTACTTC.

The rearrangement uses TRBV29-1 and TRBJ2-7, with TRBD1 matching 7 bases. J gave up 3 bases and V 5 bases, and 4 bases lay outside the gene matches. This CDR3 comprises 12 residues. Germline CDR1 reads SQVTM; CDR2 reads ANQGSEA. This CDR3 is CSVKDRYYEQYF. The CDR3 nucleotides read TGCAGCGTTAAGGACAGGTACTACGAGCAGTACTTC.

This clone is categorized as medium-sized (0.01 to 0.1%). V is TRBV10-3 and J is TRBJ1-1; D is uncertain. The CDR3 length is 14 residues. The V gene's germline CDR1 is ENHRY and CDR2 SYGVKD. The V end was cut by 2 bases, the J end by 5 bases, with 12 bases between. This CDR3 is CAISEEGLLTEAFF. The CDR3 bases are TGTGCCATCAGTGAGGAGGGTTTGTTGACTGAAGCTTTCTTT.

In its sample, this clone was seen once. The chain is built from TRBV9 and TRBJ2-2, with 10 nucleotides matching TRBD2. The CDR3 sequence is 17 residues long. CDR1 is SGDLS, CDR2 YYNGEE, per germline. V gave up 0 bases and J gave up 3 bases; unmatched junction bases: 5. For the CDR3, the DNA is TGTGCCAGCAGCGTAGAGGCTAGCGGGGGATACACCGGGGAGCTGTTTTTT. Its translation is CASSVEASGGYTGELFF.

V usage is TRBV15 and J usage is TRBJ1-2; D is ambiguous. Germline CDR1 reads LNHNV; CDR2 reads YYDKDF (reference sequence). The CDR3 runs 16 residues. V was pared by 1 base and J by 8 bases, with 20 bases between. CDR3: CATSRARMMGREGYTF. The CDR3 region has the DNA TGTGCCACCAGCAGAGCCCGTATGATGGGAAGGGAAGGCTACACCTTC.

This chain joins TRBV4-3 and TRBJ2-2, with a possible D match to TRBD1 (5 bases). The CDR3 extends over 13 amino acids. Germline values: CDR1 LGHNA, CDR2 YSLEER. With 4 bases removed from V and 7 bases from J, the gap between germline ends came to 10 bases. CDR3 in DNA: TGCGCCAGCAGCCGAAAGCAGGGCGGGGAGCTGTTTTTT. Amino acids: CASSRKQGGELFF.

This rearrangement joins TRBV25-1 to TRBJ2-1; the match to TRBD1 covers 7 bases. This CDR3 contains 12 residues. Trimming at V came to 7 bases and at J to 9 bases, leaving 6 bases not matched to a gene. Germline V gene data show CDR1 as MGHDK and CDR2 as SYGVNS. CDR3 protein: CASKSYRGEQFF. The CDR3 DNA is TGTGCCAGCAAGTCCTACAGGGGTGAGCAGTTCTTC.

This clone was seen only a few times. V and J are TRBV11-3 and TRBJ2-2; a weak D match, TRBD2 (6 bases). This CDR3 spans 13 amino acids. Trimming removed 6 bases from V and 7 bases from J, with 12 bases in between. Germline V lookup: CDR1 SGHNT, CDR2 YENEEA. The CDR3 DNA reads TGTGCCAGCAGTTCGGAGGGGCACGGGGAGCTGTTTTTT. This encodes CASSSEGHGELFF. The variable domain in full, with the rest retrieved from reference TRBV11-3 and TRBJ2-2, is EAGVVQSPRYKIIEKKQPVAFWCNPISGHNTLYWYLQNLGQGPELLIRYENEEAVDDSQLPKDRFSAERLKGVDSTLKIQPAELGDSAVYLCASSSEGHGELFFGEGSRLTVL.

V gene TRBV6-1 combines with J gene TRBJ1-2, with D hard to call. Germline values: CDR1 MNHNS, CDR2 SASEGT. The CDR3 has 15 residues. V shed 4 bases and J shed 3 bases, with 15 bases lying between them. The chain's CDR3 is CASSAFPERDYGYTF. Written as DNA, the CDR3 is TGTGCCAGCAGTGCCTTCCCGGAGAGGGACTATGGCTACACCTTC.

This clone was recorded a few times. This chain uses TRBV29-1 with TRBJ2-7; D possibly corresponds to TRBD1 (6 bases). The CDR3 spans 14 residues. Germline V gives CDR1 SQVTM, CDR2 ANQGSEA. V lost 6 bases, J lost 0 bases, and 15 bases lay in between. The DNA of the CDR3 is TGCAGCGTAACTACAACAGGGATCTCCTACGAGCAGTACTTC. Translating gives CSVTTTGISYEQYF.

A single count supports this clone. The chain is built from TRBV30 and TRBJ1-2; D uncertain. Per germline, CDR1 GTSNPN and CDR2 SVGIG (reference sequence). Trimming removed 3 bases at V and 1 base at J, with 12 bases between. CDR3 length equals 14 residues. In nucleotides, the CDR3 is TGTGCCTGGAGCTATATCGCAAATAACTATGGCTACACCTTC. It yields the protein CAWSYIANNYGYTF.

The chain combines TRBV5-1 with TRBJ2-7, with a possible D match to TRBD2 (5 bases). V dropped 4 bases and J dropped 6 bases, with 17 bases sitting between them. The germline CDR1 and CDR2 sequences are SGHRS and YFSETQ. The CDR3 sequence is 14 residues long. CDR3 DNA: TGCGCCAGCAGCCCAGGACTGGGCTCTGCCGAGCAGTACTTC. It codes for CASSPGLGSAEQYF.

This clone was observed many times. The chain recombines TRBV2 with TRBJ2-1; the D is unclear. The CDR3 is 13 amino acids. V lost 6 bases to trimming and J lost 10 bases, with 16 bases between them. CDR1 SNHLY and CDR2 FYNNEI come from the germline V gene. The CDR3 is CASRSGSKGEQFF. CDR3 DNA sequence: TGTGCCAGCAGGTCCGGTTCTAAGGGCGAGCAGTTCTTC. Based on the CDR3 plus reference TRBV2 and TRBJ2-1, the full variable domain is EPEVTQTPSHQVTQMGQEVILRCVPISNHLYFYWYRQILGQKVEFLVSFYNNEISEKSEIFDDQFSVERPDGSNFTLKIRSTKLEDSAMYFCASRSGSKGEQFFGPGTRLTVL.

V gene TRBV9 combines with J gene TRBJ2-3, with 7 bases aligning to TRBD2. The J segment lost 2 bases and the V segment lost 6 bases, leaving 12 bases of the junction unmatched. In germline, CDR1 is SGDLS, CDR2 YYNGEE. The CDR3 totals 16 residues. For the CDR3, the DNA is TGTGCCAGCACCCCGTTCGGGGGGAAATACACAGATACGCAGTATTTT. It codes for CASTPFGGKYTDTQYF.

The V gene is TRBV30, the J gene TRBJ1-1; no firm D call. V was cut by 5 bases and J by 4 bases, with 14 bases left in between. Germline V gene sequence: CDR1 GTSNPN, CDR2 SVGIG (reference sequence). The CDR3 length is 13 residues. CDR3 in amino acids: CAWSFGRITEAFF. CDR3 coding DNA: TGTGCCTGGTCGTTTGGGCGTATCACTGAAGCTTTCTTT.

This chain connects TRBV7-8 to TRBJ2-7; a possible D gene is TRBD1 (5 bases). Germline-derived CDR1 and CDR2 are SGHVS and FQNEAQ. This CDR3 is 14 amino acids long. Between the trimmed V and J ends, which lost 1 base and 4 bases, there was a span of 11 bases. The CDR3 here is CASSLGQGTYEQYF. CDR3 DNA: TGTGCCAGCAGCTTAGGGCAGGGTACGTACGAGCAGTACTTC.

The CDR3 is CASRGTSGAPGANVLTF. CDR3 bases: TGTGCCTCCAGGGGGACTAGCGGGGCCCCGGGGGCCAACGTCCTGACTTTC. This chain connects TRBV10-3 to TRBJ2-6, with 13 bases fitting TRBD2. J was trimmed by 4 bases and V by 11 bases; bases with no gene match: 11. CDR3 length: 17 amino acids. The germline V gene encodes CDR1 ENHRY and CDR2 SYGVKD.

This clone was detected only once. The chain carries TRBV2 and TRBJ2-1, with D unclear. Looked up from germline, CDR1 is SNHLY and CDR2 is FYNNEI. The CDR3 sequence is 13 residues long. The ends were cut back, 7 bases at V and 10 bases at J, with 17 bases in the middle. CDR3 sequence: CASTVGHQFEQFF. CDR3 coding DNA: TGTGCCAGCACCGTCGGCCATCAATTCGAGCAGTTCTTC.

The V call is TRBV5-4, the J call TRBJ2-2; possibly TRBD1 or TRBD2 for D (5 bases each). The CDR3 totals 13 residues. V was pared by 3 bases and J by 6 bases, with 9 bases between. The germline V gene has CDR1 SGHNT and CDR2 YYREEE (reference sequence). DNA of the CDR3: TGTGCCAGCAGCTACTCGGGGCCCGGGGAGCTGTTTTTT. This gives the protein CASSYSGPGELFF.

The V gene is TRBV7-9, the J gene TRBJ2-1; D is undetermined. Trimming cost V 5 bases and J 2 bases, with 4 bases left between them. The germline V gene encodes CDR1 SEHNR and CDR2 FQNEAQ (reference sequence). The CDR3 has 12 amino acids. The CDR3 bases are TGTGCCAGCAGCCAAACCTACAATGAGCAGTTCTTC. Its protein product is CASSQTYNEQFF.